Included here is one T cell receptor (beta chain) sequence, with context. The CDR3 is made up of 19 amino acids. Germline CDR1 SGHRS, CDR2 YFSETQ. This entry belongs to a study of T cells expressing NK-cell markers. TCRdb reprocessed the 5' RACE reads and stores each CDR3 protein as one record, lacking DNA. This sample contains 550,000 or so distinct CDR3 sequences. The chain is built from TRBV5-1 and TRBJ2-1; TCRdb reports TRBD2, a call that lacks DNA to check it against. The clonotype comes from a young man in good health. The specimen was blood T cells: a sorted CD56 or NKG2C T cell subset, CD4+ or CD8+ T cells, or bulk PBMC T cells (not recorded which). The CDR3 sequence is CASSLATSGYTSSYNEQFF.